This entry features one T cell receptor beta chain sequence. V lost 1 base, J lost 5 bases, and 14 bases lay in between. The CDR3 spans 15 residues. CDR1 is MGHRA and CDR2 is YSYEKL in the germline V gene. This specimen comes from a study of CD8+ T cells in alopecia areata. The sequencing template was cDNA reverse transcribed from extracted RNA. Produced via immunoSEQ multiplex PCR; TCRdb's table is partial and in-frame only. The table records about 200,000 clones, 45% to 70% of them present only once. The specimen was CD8+ T cells sorted from blood. The source of this sequence is a human donor in good health. The chain couples TRBV4-1 to TRBJ1-1; tentative D call: TRBD1 (6 bases). The CDR3 coding sequence is TGCGCCAGCAGCCAAGGGATACAGGGTAAAACTGAAGCTTTCTTT. Amino acids: CASSQGIQGKTEAFF.